Listed here is a single T cell receptor beta chain. What it binds is unknown. Once obtained from cultured CD4+ T cells, the DNA was sequenced using the Oncomine TCR Beta short-read assay. TCRdb re-called the PCR reads with MiXCR, one entry per CDR3 protein. The table shows over 10,000 distinct CDR3 sequences, with approximately 60% occurring only once. This entry is derived from a study of vaccination and CD4 T cells after COVID-19. Study at large: Each control culture was treated with a CEFX pool, an HIV-1 Nef pool, or no peptide.

Sample treatment: approximately 10-day PBMC culture with coronavirus spike peptide pools or control peptides (ViraFEST assay). The CDR3 totals 16 residues. The germline V gene encodes CDR1 SGHRS and CDR2 YFSETQ. V dropped 4 bases and J dropped 4; count of bases not matched to a gene: 8. Source material: CD4+ T cells from blood, cultured in vitro. This TCR was sampled from a human donor who had recovered from COVID-19. The rearrangement joins TRBV5-1 to TRBJ2-3; the match to TRBD2 covers 11 bases. The CDR3 DNA reads as TGCGCCAGCAGCCAACTAGCGGGAGCGCTTTCAGATACGCAGTATTTT. Protein product: CASSQLAGALSDTQYF.